These 29 T cell receptor beta chains came from one sample sequenced in a study of post-analysis software for immune sequencing data. No cognate antigen is known for these TCRs. Unique molecular identifiers were carried by the TCR beta cDNA libraries. TCRdb itself ran the PCR reads through MiXCR, one entry per CDR3 protein. The table lists about 500,000 distinct CDR3 sequences, over 35% of them singletons. General observations from the study: Included in a set of roughly five TRBV segments more frequent in patients than controls were TRBV5-6, TRBV5-1 and TRBV20-1.

Sequenced material: blood. These receptors came from a girl aged 10 to 17 with multiple sclerosis.

The J gene is TRBJ2-2, the V gene TRBV27; D may be TRBD1 (6 bases). The CDR3 loop spans 14 amino acids. Germline CDR1 MNHEY, CDR2 SMNVEV (reference sequence). V was cut by 3 bases and J by 5 bases, with 10 bases left in between. CDR3 residues: CASSFTGLTGELFF. The CDR3 bases are TGTGCCAGCAGTTTCACAGGGTTGACCGGGGAGCTGTTTTTT.

This clonotype was picked up a small number of times. The chain couples TRBV6-1 to TRBJ2-2; no reliable D call. This CDR3 region has 13 residues. Germline lookup yields CDR1 MNHNS and CDR2 SASEGT. Trimming stripped 6 bases from V and 6 bases from J, with 11 bases between. CDR3 DNA sequence: TGTGCCAGCAGGGCCACTCTAGCCGGGGAGCTGTTTTTT. This translates into CASRATLAGELFF.

This clonotype was observed a few times. The V and J genes are TRBV7-6 and TRBJ2-4; D gene uncertain. The end of the DNA is better explained by TRBJ2-7, so the J call may be wrong. This CDR3 is built from 11 residues. Germline V gene sequence: CDR1 SGHVS, CDR2 FNYEAQ. The CDR3 sequence: CASSLDAEQYF. In DNA, the CDR3 is TGTGCCAGCAGCTTAGATGCCGAGCAGTACTTC.

The gene calls are TRBV20-1 and TRBJ2-1; D is perhaps TRBD1 (6 bases). There are 14 residues in the CDR3. V was pared by 6 bases and J by 4 bases, with 16 bases between. Germline CDR1 and CDR2: DFQATT and SNEGSKA (reference sequence). As DNA, the CDR3 is TGCAGTGCCAAACAATTCACAGGGTACAATGAGCAGTTCTTC. Amino acids: CSAKQFTGYNEQFF.

This clonotype was detected only a few times. The J gene is TRBJ2-7, the V gene TRBV12-3 or TRBV12-4, with 7 positions matching TRBD2. This CDR3 contains 14 residues. V shed 5 bases, J shed 6 bases, and the junction held 10 bases outside the gene matches. In DNA, the CDR3 is TGTGCCAGCAGTCCCTTTAGGGGAGGGTCCGAGCAGTACTTC. Its protein product is CASSPFRGGSEQYF.

This clonotype occurred once. The chain recombines TRBV28 with TRBJ2-1; D might be TRBD1 or TRBD2, each matching 5 bases. The CDR3 has 15 residues. Germline CDR1 reads MDHEN; CDR2 reads SYDVKM. Trimming left V 2 bases short and J 9 bases short, with 17 bases between. In DNA, the CDR3 is TGTGCCAGCAGTTTAGCCCCCAGGGAGTCGGGTGAGCAGTTCTTC. Its protein is CASSLAPRESGEQFF.

This clonotype was seen a few times. The chain joins TRBV12-3 or TRBV12-4 to TRBJ2-7; the D is unclear. The CDR3 runs to 14 residues. The germline V and J ends were trimmed by 1 base and 7 bases, with 14 bases remaining between them. CDR3 sequence reads: CASSLGAARGEQYF. CDR3 sequence (DNA): TGTGCCAGCAGTTTAGGGGCAGCCCGAGGAGAGCAGTACTTC.

This clonotype was observed a few times. The chain has TRBV24-1 and TRBJ2-7; TRBD2 agrees at 9 bases. The CDR3 has 13 amino acids. In germline, CDR1 is KGHDR, CDR2 SFDVKD. V lost 9 bases and J lost 2; bases outside the gene matches: 4. For the CDR3, the DNA is TGTGCCACCGGGACTAGCACCACCTACGAGCAGTACTTC. This sequence encodes CATGTSTTYEQYF.

The chain is built from TRBV29-1 and TRBJ2-7; D not resolved. V lost 2 bases and J 6 bases, leaving 11 bases between the germline ends. The CDR3 is 12 amino acids. Germline V CDR1 and CDR2: SQVTM, ANQGSEA. The CDR3 bases are TGCAGCGTTGAAAGGGTTCTTGGCGAGCAGTACTTC. It encodes CSVERVLGEQYF.

This clonotype was picked up a small number of times. The chain employs TRBV29-1 and TRBJ2-1, with D hard to call. V dropped 4 bases and J dropped 0 bases, with 7 bases sitting between them. There are 13 residues in the CDR3. Germline V gives CDR1 SQVTM, CDR2 ANQGSEA. The CDR3 DNA reads as TGCAGCGTTGTAATGAGCTCCTACAATGAGCAGTTCTTC. It specifies CSVVMSSYNEQFF.

This clonotype occurred a few times. The rearrangement uses TRBV4-2 and TRBJ2-1; 13 bases are shared with TRBD2. The CDR3 has 18 amino acids. Germline trimming cut 2 bases from V and 6 bases from J; bases unmatched to any gene: 10. Germline V gene data show CDR1 as LGHNA and CDR2 as YNFKEQ. CDR3 loop: CASSQRLAGGSGSNEQFF. The CDR3 nucleotides are TGTGCCAGCAGCCAAAGACTAGCGGGAGGTTCTGGGTCCAATGAGCAGTTCTTC.

The chain employs TRBV29-1 and TRBJ1-2, with 10 bases lining up with TRBD1. Germline trimming cut 6 bases from V and 4 bases from J; bases unmatched to any gene: 5. Germline CDR1 and CDR2: SQVTM and ANQGSEA. CDR3 size: 13 residues. In nucleotides, the CDR3 is TGCAGCGTGGGACAGGGGAATGGCTATGGCTACACCTTC. It specifies CSVGQGNGYGYTF.

There are a few counts of this clonotype. This rearrangement joins TRBV7-2 to TRBJ2-3, with D possibly TRBD2 on 6 matching bases. Trimming left V 2 bases short and J 2 bases short, with 11 bases between. The length of the CDR3 is 15 residues. Looked up from germline, CDR1 is SGHTA and CDR2 is FQGNSA. The CDR3 coding sequence is TGTGCCAGCAGCTTACCTAGCGCCAACACAGATACGCAGTATTTT. Translating it yields CASSLPSANTDTQYF.

The chain is built from TRBV20-1 and TRBJ2-7, with 7 bases fitting TRBD1. Per the germline V gene, CDR1 is DFQATT and CDR2 is SNEGSKA (reference sequence). This CDR3 is 15 amino acids long. V shed 0 bases, J shed 0 bases, and the junction held 5 bases outside the gene matches. CDR3 nucleotides: TGCAGTGCTAGAGAAAGGGGACAGAGCTCCTACGAGCAGTACTTC. This gives the protein CSARERGQSSYEQYF.

In this sample, this clonotype turned up a few times. This chain uses TRBV6-2 or TRBV6-3 with TRBJ2-7, with a tentative D call TRBD1 (6 bases). V was shortened by 2 bases and J by 0 bases, with 8 bases between the two germline ends. CDR1 and CDR2 from the germline V gene are MNHEY and SVGEGT. There are 14 residues in the CDR3. The CDR3 DNA reads TGTGCCAGCAGTTACGAGACAGGCTCCTACGAGCAGTACTTC. It encodes CASSYETGSYEQYF.

This clonotype appeared a single time. The J gene is TRBJ2-1, the V gene TRBV5-1; 8 positions agree with TRBD1. TRBJ2-7 explains the end of the DNA better; the J call may be wrong. The CDR3 spans 20 residues. CDR1 is SGHRS and CDR2 is YFSETQ in the germline V gene. As DNA, the CDR3 is TGCGCCAGCAGCTTCCCCGAGACAGGGGACTCCCACTACTCCTACAATGAGCAGTACTTC. This gives the protein CASSFPETGDSHYSYNEQYF.

This clonotype was recorded many times. J is TRBJ2-5 and V is TRBV4-1, with 14 bases fitting TRBD2. V was pared by 4 bases and J by 5 bases, with 9 bases of the junction left unmatched. The CDR3 is 17 residues long. In germline, CDR1 is MGHRA, CDR2 YSYEKL. This CDR3 is CASSRGLAGGMKETQYF. The CDR3 nucleotides read TGCGCCAGCAGCCGTGGACTAGCGGGAGGAATGAAGGAGACCCAGTACTTC.

The CDR3 DNA reads TGTGCCAGCAGTGTGGGCAGACACACAGATACGCAGTATTTT. Translated: CASSVGRHTDTQYF. The V and J genes are TRBV2 and TRBJ2-3; D not certain. V was trimmed by 4 bases and J by 2 bases, leaving 10 bases between them. The V gene's germline CDR1 is SNHLY and CDR2 FYNNEI. This CDR3 has 14 amino acids.

V is TRBV20-1 and J is TRBJ2-7; TRBD1 matches 8 bases. The CDR3 loop spans 13 amino acids. J lost 5 bases, V lost 4 bases, and 7 bases had no gene match. In germline, CDR1 is DFQATT, CDR2 SNEGSKA (reference sequence). This CDR3 is CSAKQGAANEQYF. The DNA of the CDR3 is TGCAGTGCTAAGCAGGGGGCGGCCAACGAGCAGTACTTC.

This clonotype showed up just a few times. This chain uses TRBV11-2 with TRBJ2-7, with 9 bases identical to TRBD1. Germline CDR1 SGHAT, CDR2 FQNNGV. CDR3 length: 15 amino acids. Losses at the gene ends were 1 base for V and 5 bases for J; bases not matched to a gene: 6. The CDR3 here is CASSLVGGTGNEQYF. The DNA of the CDR3 is TGTGCCAGCAGCTTAGTAGGCGGGACAGGGAACGAGCAGTACTTC.

Notes on this clonotype: At one of its ends the junction is not consistent with the germline gene, which may arise from a read error. The gene calls are TRBV6-2 or TRBV6-3 and TRBJ2-1; the match to TRBD2 covers 8 bases. Germline CDR1 MNHEY, CDR2 SVGEGT. This CDR3 has 15 amino acids. The CDR3 is CPSSQRAGEGREQFF. CDR3 in DNA: TGTCCCAGCAGTCAAAGAGCGGGAGAAGGTCGTGAGCAGTTCTTC.

V usage is TRBV5-1 and J usage is TRBJ2-1; either TRBD1 or TRBD2 may fit D (6 bases each). V lost 6 bases to trimming and J lost 5 bases, with 18 bases between them. Germline CDR1 reads SGHRS; CDR2 reads YFSETQ. This CDR3 is built from 15 residues. CDR3 DNA: TGCGCCAGCACACCGAGGGGGAGGACAAACAATGAGCAGTTCTTC. Protein product: CASTPRGRTNNEQFF.

Only a few counts were recorded for this clonotype. The chain carries TRBV12-3 or TRBV12-4 and TRBJ2-1; D not certain. The CDR3 has 14 residues. Trimming shortened V by 2 bases and J by 4 bases, and 9 bases separated the two germline ends. The CDR3 loop is CASSLRAPYNEQFF. In DNA form, the CDR3 reads TGTGCCAGCAGTTTAAGGGCGCCGTACAATGAGCAGTTCTTC.

The chain is built from TRBV4-1 and TRBJ1-1; D is undetermined. The CDR3 consists of 13 residues. Germline V gene data show CDR1 as MGHRA and CDR2 as YSYEKL. The V and J ends lost 3 bases and 1 base respectively, with 6 bases between them. The CDR3 region is CASSQYWNTEAFF. In DNA form, the CDR3 reads TGCGCCAGCAGCCAGTATTGGAACACTGAAGCTTTCTTT.

The genes are TRBV7-2 and TRBJ2-3, with TRBD2 matching over 8 bases. Germline V gives CDR1 SGHTA, CDR2 FQGNSA. This CDR3 contains 15 residues. With 4 bases clipped from V and 6 bases from J, the junction kept 9 bases outside the gene matches. CDR3 protein: CASSSQGGRRDTQYF. For the CDR3, the DNA is TGTGCCAGCAGCTCCCAGGGCGGGAGGAGGGATACGCAGTATTTT.

The chain couples TRBV20-1 to TRBJ2-1, with 9 bases lining up with TRBD2. There are 14 residues in the CDR3. The germline CDR1 and CDR2 sequences are DFQATT and SNEGSKA (reference sequence). Unmatched junction bases numbered 7, after V lost 5 bases and J lost 5 bases. The CDR3 sequence is CSAGSGSYNNEQFF. In DNA, the CDR3 is TGCAGTGCTGGTAGCGGGAGCTATAACAATGAGCAGTTCTTC.

The rearrangement uses TRBV6-5 and TRBJ2-7; TRBD2 agrees at 11 bases. The end of the DNA is better explained by TRBJ2-5, so the J call may be wrong. CDR3 length: 14 residues. Germline V gene data show CDR1 as MNHEY and CDR2 as SVGAGI. The CDR3 reads CASRPGLAAETQYF. The CDR3 DNA reads TGTGCCAGCAGGCCGGGACTAGCGGCAGAGACCCAGTACTTC.

The genes are TRBV7-2 and TRBJ2-1; no reliable D call. Germline V gene data show CDR1 as SGHTA and CDR2 as FQGNSA. Trimming took 0 bases from V and 9 from J, leaving 9 bases between them. The CDR3 is 13 residues long. The CDR3, as DNA: TGTGCCAGCAGCTTAGCGGAGACTGGTGAGCAGTTCTTC. Encoded protein: CASSLAETGEQFF.

This chain connects TRBV20-1 to TRBJ2-1; weak D call: TRBD1 (6 bases). The CDR3 totals 15 residues. The germline V gene encodes CDR1 DFQATT and CDR2 SNEGSKA (reference sequence). V shed 1 base and J shed 0 bases, with 10 bases lying between them. CDR3 amino acids: CSARVQGSSYNEQFF. CDR3 sequence (DNA): TGCAGTGCTAGAGTACAGGGCAGCTCCTACAATGAGCAGTTCTTC.